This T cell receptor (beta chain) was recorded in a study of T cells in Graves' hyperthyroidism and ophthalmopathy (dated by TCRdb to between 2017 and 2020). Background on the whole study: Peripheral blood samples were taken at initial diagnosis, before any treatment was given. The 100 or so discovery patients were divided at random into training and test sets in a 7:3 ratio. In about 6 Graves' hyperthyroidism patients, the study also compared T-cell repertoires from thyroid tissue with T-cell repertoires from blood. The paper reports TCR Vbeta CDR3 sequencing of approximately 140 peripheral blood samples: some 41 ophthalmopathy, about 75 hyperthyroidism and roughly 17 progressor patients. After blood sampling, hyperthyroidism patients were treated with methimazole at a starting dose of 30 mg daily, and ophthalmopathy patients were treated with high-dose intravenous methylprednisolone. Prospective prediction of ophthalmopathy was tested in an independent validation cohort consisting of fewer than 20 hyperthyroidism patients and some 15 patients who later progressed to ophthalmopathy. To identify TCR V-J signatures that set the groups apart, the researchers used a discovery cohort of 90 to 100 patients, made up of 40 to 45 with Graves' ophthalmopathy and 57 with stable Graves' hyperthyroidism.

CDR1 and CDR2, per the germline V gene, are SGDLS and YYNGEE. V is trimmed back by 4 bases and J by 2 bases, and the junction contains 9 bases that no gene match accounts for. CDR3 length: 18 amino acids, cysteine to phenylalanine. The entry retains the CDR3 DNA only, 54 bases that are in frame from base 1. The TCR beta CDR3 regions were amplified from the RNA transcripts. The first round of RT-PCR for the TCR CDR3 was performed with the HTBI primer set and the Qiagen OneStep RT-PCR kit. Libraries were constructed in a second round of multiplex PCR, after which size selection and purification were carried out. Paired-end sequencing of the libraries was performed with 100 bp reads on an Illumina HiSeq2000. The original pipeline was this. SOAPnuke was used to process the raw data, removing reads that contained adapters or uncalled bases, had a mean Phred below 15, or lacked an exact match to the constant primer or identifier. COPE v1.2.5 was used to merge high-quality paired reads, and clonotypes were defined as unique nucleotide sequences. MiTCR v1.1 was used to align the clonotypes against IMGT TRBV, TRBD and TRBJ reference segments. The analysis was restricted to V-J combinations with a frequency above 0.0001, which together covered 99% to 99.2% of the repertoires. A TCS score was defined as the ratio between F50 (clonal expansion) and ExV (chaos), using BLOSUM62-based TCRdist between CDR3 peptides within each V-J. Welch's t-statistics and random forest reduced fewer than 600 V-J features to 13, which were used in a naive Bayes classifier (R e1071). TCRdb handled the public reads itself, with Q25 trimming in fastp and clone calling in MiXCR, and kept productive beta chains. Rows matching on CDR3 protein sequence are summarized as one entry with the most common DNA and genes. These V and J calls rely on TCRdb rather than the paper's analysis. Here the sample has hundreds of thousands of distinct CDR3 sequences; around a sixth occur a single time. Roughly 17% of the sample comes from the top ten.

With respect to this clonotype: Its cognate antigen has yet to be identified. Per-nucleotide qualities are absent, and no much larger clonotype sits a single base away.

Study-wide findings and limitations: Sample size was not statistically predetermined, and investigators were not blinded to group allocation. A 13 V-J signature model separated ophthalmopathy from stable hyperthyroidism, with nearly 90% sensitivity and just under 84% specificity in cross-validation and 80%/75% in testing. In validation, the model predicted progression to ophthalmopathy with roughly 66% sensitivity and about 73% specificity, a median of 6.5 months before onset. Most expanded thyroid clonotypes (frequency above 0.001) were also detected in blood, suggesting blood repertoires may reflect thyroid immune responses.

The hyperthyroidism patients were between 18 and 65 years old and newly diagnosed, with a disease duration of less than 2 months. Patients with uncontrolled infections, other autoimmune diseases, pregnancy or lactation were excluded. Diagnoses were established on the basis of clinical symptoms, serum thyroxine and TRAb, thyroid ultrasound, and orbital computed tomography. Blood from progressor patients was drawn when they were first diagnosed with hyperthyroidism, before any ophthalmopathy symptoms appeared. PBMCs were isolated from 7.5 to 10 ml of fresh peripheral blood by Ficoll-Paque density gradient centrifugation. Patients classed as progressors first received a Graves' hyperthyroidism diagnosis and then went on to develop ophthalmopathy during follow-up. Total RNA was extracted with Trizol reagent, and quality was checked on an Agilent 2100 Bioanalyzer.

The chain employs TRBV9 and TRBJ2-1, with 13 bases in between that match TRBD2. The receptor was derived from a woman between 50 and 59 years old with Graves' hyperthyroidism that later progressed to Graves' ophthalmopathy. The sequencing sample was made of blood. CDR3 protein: CASSLRTSGGTPYNEQFF. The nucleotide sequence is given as TGTGCCAGCAGCCTCCGGACTAGCGGGGGCACCCCCTACAATGAGCAGTTCTTC. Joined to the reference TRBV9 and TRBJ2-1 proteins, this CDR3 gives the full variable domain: DSGVTQTPKHLITATGQRVTLRCSPRSGDLSVYWYQQSLDQGLQFLIQYYNGEERAKGNILERFSAQQFPDLHSELNLSSLELGDSALYFCASSLRTSGGTPYNEQFFGPGTRLTVL.